This T cell receptor beta chain came from a study of radiation and T cells in renal cell carcinoma. Time point of the sample: baseline pretreatment blood. Regarding treatment: 15 Gy SBRT to primary tumor, nephrectomy 4 weeks later. From germline, CDR1 is SGHTA and CDR2 FQGNSA. The trim removed 5 bases at V and 15 bases at J, leaving 8 bases unmatched. The CDR3 loop spans 12 amino acids. This clone came up a few times. Assay: immunoSEQ multiplex PCR; the TCRdb copy retains only in-frame clones and omits some. The sample carries approximately 140,000 clones, roughly nine tenths recorded once. The sequencing used blood, collected from a patient whose treatment included radiotherapy and nephrectomy. The rearrangement links TRBV7-2 to TRBJ1-4; 8 nucleotides align to TRBD1. The TCR originated in a woman between 65 and 79 years old with renal cell carcinoma. The CDR3 sequence is CASSVQGEDVFF. CDR3 DNA sequence: TGTGCCAGCAGCGTACAGGGGGAAGACGTGTTTTTT.